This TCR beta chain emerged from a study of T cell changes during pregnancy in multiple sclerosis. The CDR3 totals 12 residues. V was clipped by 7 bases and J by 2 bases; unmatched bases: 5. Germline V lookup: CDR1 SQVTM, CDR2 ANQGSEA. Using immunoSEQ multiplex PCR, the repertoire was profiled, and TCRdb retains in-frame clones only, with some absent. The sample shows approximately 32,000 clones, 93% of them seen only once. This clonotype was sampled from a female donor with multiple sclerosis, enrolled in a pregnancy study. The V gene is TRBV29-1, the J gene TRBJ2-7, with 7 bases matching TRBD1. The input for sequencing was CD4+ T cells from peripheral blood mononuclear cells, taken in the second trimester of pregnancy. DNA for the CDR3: TGCAGCGGCGGACAGGACACCTACGAGCAGTACTTC. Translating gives CSGGQDTYEQYF.